This note documents a single T cell receptor (beta chain) sequence. Authors' data handling: For nucleated cells, counts were estimated from reference gene primer amplification. Measured with immunoSEQ multiplex PCR; TCRdb has only the in-frame clones, and not every one. The V and J calls and the clone size are those of that table, but D and trimming were determined from the DNA. The sample contains 120,000 or so clones, 70% to 90% of which appear only once. This sample is part of a study of blood T cell repertoires in COVID-19. Study as a whole: Samples of COVID-19 (acute and convalescent) were obtained from the United States, Italy and Spain. Nucleic acid was either cDNA or gDNA, and it came from T cells, B-cell-depleted T cells, or PBMCs.

Trimming took off 3 bases at V and 1 base at J, with 16 bases between the two ends. The CDR3 runs to 16 residues. The germline CDR1 and CDR2 sequences are DFQATT and SNEGSKA (reference sequence). This chain connects TRBV20-1 to TRBJ2-4, with a possible D match to TRBD2 (6 bases). This sequence was found in a man between 65 and 80 years old who had recovered from COVID-19. What was sequenced was peripheral blood. The CDR3 region has the DNA TGCAGTGCTAGTTCGTACCGGGACTTGGCCAAAAACATTCAGTACTTC. Translated: CSASSYRDLAKNIQYF.